The 20 T cell receptor beta chains below all came from one sample that was sequenced in a study of blood T cells in healthy people across ages. Combining a sample-barcoded 5' primer with a J-beta primer mix, a second PCR ran for roughly 7 to 11 cycles. TCRdb ran MiXCR on the 5' RACE reads and lists one entry per CDR3 protein. The repertoire includes about 680,000 distinct CDR3 sequences, over 45% of them detected once, and under 35% sits in the top ten. Sequencing was carried out using blood. The receptor source for this set is a woman aged 55-70 years in good health.

The V gene is TRBV7-6, the J gene TRBJ2-7, with TRBD2 identical over 10 bases. Germline V gene lookup returns CDR1 SGHVS and CDR2 FNYEAQ. The ends lost 5 bases at V and 3 bases at J; junction bases unmatched: 7. The CDR3 loop spans 15 amino acids. The CDR3 loop is CASSSGLAANYEQYF. The CDR3 coding sequence is TGTGCCAGCAGCAGCGGACTAGCGGCAAACTACGAGCAGTACTTC.

This chain links TRBV29-1 with TRBJ2-1; 13 bases map to TRBD2. The V segment lost 7 bases and the J segment 8 bases; nucleotides outside the gene matches: 14. Looked up from germline, CDR1 is SQVTM and CDR2 is ANQGSEA. The CDR3 length is 16 residues. CDR3 residues: CSAEGARLAGGYEQFF. CDR3 in DNA: TGCAGCGCTGAGGGGGCTCGACTAGCGGGAGGCTATGAGCAGTTCTTC.

CDR3 protein: CASSQDPGGRGEQYF. The CDR3 bases are TGCGCCAGCAGCCAAGATCCGGGGGGGCGAGGGGAGCAGTACTTC. This sequence joins TRBV4-3 and TRBJ2-5; TRBD2 matches 8 bases. The V gene end was trimmed by 0 bases and the J gene end by 11 bases; junction bases not matched to a gene: 11. The CDR3 length is 15 residues. In germline, CDR1 is LGHNA, CDR2 YSLEER.

In its sample, this clonotype was seen a few times. This chain connects TRBV5-6 to TRBJ2-7; no definite D call. Between the trimmed V and J ends, which lost 0 bases and 7 bases, there was a span of 11 bases. Germline V CDR1 and CDR2: SGHDT, YYEEEE. The CDR3 is 13 residues long. The chain's CDR3 is CASSLGPLGEQYF. The DNA of the CDR3 is TGTGCCAGCAGCTTGGGGCCGCTTGGAGAGCAGTACTTC.

This clonotype came up a few times. The V and J genes are TRBV18 and TRBJ2-3; 7 positions agree with TRBD1. CDR3 length equals 13 residues. V shed 6 bases and J 6 bases; nucleotides not matched to a gene: 6. Germline CDR1 and CDR2: KGHSH and LQKENI. Written as DNA, the CDR3 is TGTGCCAGCTCTCCTACAGGGGTCGATACGCAGTATTTT. Translation: CASSPTGVDTQYF.

In regard to this clonotype: This could be a read error, since a much larger clone is one nucleotide away. The chain carries TRBV5-1 and TRBJ2-1, with D perhaps being TRBD1 or TRBD2 (5 bases each). The last part of the DNA fits TRBJ2-7 better; the J call may be wrong. The germline gives CDR1 SGHRS, CDR2 YFSETQ. The CDR3 has 16 amino acids. The CDR3 loop reads CASSLGDLGTYNEQYF. The CDR3 DNA reads TGCGCCAGCAGCTTAGGGGATCTAGGGACCTACAATGAGCAGTACTTC.

The chain links TRBV5-1 to TRBJ2-7, with a tentative D call TRBD2 (5 bases). CDR1 is SGHRS and CDR2 is YFSETQ in the germline V gene. This CDR3 region has 15 residues. The germline V and J ends were trimmed by 0 bases and 5 bases, with 15 bases remaining between them. The CDR3 loop reads CASSLGGGGSDEQYF. DNA for the CDR3: TGCGCCAGCAGCTTGGGTGGAGGAGGTTCCGACGAGCAGTACTTC.

The chain couples TRBV14 to TRBJ2-7; 9 bases align to TRBD2. Per germline, CDR1 SGHDN and CDR2 FVKESK. The CDR3 extends over 15 amino acids. V gave up 4 bases and J gave up 3 bases; unmatched junction bases: 7. CDR3 region: CASSRSGRLFYEQYF. CDR3 nucleotide sequence: TGTGCCAGCAGCCGTAGCGGGAGATTATTCTACGAGCAGTACTTC.

The table lists this clonotype with a few counts. V is TRBV24-1 and J is TRBJ1-2; tentatively, D is TRBD1 (6 bases). The CDR3 is 15 amino acids. Germline CDR1 KGHDR, CDR2 SFDVKD. Trimming shortened V by 3 bases and J by 7 bases, and 17 bases separated the two germline ends. The CDR3: CATSDRGQGKGGYTF. CDR3 sequence (DNA): TGTGCCACCAGTGATCGGGGACAAGGCAAGGGTGGCTACACCTTC.

The V and J genes are TRBV7-2 and TRBJ1-6, with D uncertain. V was trimmed by 1 base and J by 8 bases, leaving 9 bases between them. CDR3 size: 14 residues. Germline CDR1 SGHTA, CDR2 FQGNSA. CDR3 sequence reads: CASSLVFRDSPLHF. The CDR3 DNA follows: TGTGCCAGCAGCTTAGTTTTTCGGGATTCACCCCTCCACTTT.

J is TRBJ2-1 and V is TRBV4-3, with D possibly matching TRBD1 (6 bases). The germline CDR1 and CDR2 sequences are LGHNA and YSLEER. This CDR3 has 16 amino acids. The ends were cut back, 1 base at V and 3 bases at J, with 13 bases in the middle. The CDR3 coding sequence is TGCGCCAGCAGCCAAGGCCCGGGACACAACTACAATGAGCAGTTCTTC. This codes for CASSQGPGHNYNEQFF.

The chain recombines TRBV28 with TRBJ2-1, with TRBD1 identical over 9 bases. The junction had 5 bases not matched to a gene; V was cut back by 3 bases and J by 5 bases. The CDR3 loop spans 15 amino acids. The germline V gene encodes CDR1 MDHEN and CDR2 SYDVKM. The CDR3 nucleotides are TGTGCCAGCAGTTTGTCGGGACAGGGTAACAATGAGCAGTTCTTC. As protein: CASSLSGQGNNEQFF.

The V and J genes are TRBV20-1 and TRBJ1-2; TRBD1 matches 7 bases. Trimming at V came to 8 bases and at J to 4 bases, leaving 10 bases not matched to a gene. Germline V lookup: CDR1 DFQATT, CDR2 SNEGSKA (reference sequence). This CDR3 contains 13 residues. In nucleotides, the CDR3 is TGCAGTATTAAGGAGGGACAGCTCTATGGCTACACCTTC. Translating gives CSIKEGQLYGYTF.

With respect to this clonotype: An end of the junction differs from the germline gene, which may be a read error. The CDR3: CSGERDSGEQYF. The CDR3 region has the DNA TGCAGCGGTGAAAGGGATTCTGGGGAGCAGTACTTC. The V and J genes are TRBV29-1 and TRBJ2-7, with D unclear. There are 12 residues in the CDR3. Per the germline V gene, CDR1 is SQVTM and CDR2 is ANQGSEA.

The genes are TRBV12-3 or TRBV12-4 and TRBJ1-1; D not resolved. The CDR3 runs to 14 residues. Between the trimmed V and J ends, which lost 6 bases and 2 bases, there was a span of 13 bases. The CDR3 protein is CASRAGAFNTEAFF. The CDR3 DNA follows: TGTGCCAGCAGGGCAGGAGCATTCAACACTGAAGCTTTCTTT.

This clonotype was counted only a few times. The genes are TRBV4-3 and TRBJ2-3; D may be TRBD2 (6 bases). V was cut by 0 bases and J by 1 base, with 20 bases left in between. The CDR3 has 19 amino acids. In germline, CDR1 is LGHNA, CDR2 YSLEER. The CDR3 protein is CASSQDSPNVGLRTDTQYF. The DNA for the CDR3 is TGCGCCAGCAGCCAAGATTCGCCAAACGTGGGACTTCGCACAGATACGCAGTATTTT.

This clonotype was observed a few times. V is TRBV28 and J is TRBJ2-6, with a possible D match to TRBD2 (6 bases). There are 16 residues in the CDR3. Looked up from germline, CDR1 is MDHEN and CDR2 is SYDVKM. Trimming pared 1 base from V and 0 bases from J, leaving 7 bases between. The CDR3 DNA sequence: TGTGCCAGCAGTTTATCGGGACTCTCTGGGGCCAACGTCCTGACTTTC. This encodes CASSLSGLSGANVLTF.

The chain carries TRBV4-2 and TRBJ1-4; D is perhaps TRBD1 (5 bases). The V end was cut by 1 base, the J end by 8 bases, with 11 bases between. The CDR3 runs to 14 residues. CDR1 and CDR2 from the germline V gene are LGHNA and YNFKEQ. The CDR3 loop reads CASSQVPGSEKLFF. CDR3 DNA sequence: TGTGCCAGCAGCCAAGTACCAGGGTCGGAAAAACTGTTTTTT.

The chain uses TRBV20-1 and TRBJ1-1, with a tentative D call TRBD1 (5 bases). V lost 6 bases and J lost 5, with 19 bases in between. CDR3 length: 14 residues. The V gene's germline CDR1 is DFQATT and CDR2 SNEGSKA (reference sequence). CDR3 sequence: CSAVGGRGGTEAFF. For the CDR3, the DNA is TGCAGTGCGGTGGGAGGTCGGGGGGGTACTGAAGCTTTCTTT.

V usage is TRBV12-3 or TRBV12-4 and J usage is TRBJ1-5; D may be TRBD1 (6 bases). This CDR3 region has 16 residues. Trimming left V 3 bases short and J 6 bases short, with 18 bases between. The CDR3, as DNA: TGTGCCAGCAGTTTTGGGGGGCAGGGAGGTCGTCAGCCCCAGCATTTT. It encodes CASSFGGQGGRQPQHF.